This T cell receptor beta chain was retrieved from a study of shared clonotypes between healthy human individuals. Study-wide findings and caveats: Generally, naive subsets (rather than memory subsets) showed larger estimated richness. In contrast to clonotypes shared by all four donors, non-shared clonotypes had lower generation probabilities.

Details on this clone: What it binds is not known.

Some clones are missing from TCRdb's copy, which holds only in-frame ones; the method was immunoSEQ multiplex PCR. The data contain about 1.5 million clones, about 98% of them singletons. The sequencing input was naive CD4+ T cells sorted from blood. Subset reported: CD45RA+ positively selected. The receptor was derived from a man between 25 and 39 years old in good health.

CDR3 region: CASSDRDRERVADTQYF. The CDR3 bases are TGTGCCAGCAGTGATCGGGACAGGGAGAGAGTCGCAGATACGCAGTATTTT. The chain is built from TRBV25-1 and TRBJ2-3, with 9 nucleotides matching TRBD1. The CDR3 length is 17 residues. CDR1 and CDR2 (germline): MGHDK, SYGVNS. The V and J ends lost 3 bases and 4 bases, in that order; junction bases with no gene match: 11.